What follows are 20 T cell receptor beta chains derived from one specimen sequenced in a study of PD-L1 blockade in urothelial cancer. TCRdb keeps only in-frame clones here, not all; method: immunoSEQ multiplex PCR. The sample records tens of thousands of clones, around 89% being singletons. Sample: PBMCs, taken around atezolizumab (anti-PD-L1) treatment. The source of these receptors is a man aged 60-69 years with urothelial cancer.

The chain joins TRBV5-4 to TRBJ2-5, with a tentative D call TRBD1 (5 bases). Between the trimmed V and J ends, which lost 0 bases and 3 bases, there was a span of 9 bases. This CDR3 is built from 14 residues. Germline values: CDR1 SGHNT, CDR2 YYREEE (reference sequence). As DNA, the CDR3 is TGTGCCAGCAGCTTGGCAGGGATTGAAGAGACCCAGTACTTC. Translating gives CASSLAGIEETQYF.

The chain recombines TRBV5-1 with TRBJ2-5; D possibly corresponds to TRBD1 (5 bases). Germline V gene lookup returns CDR1 SGHRS and CDR2 YFSETQ. The CDR3 contains 16 residues. With 2 bases removed from V and 2 bases from J, the gap between germline ends came to 16 bases. The CDR3: CASSFTSGAPQETQYF. The CDR3 DNA is TGCGCCAGCAGCTTTACAAGTGGGGCGCCTCAAGAGACCCAGTACTTC.

This clone has just one count. The rearrangement joins TRBV5-1 to TRBJ1-1; TRBD1 matches at 7 bases. The J segment lost 0 bases and the V segment lost 4 bases, leaving 3 bases of the junction unmatched. This CDR3 has 14 residues. In germline, CDR1 is SGHRS, CDR2 YFSETQ. CDR3 coding DNA: TGCGCCAGCAGCGTAGGGACAGTGAACACTGAAGCTTTCTTT. Its translation: CASSVGTVNTEAFF.

V is TRBV7-8 and J is TRBJ1-4; D is possibly TRBD1 (5 bases). The CDR3 sequence is 15 residues long. CDR1 and CDR2 from the germline V gene are SGHVS and FQNEAQ. Trimming shortened V by 1 base and J by 0 bases, and 6 bases separated the two germline ends. CDR3 coding DNA: TGTGCCAGCAGCTTAGAACAGGCAACTAATGAAAAACTGTTTTTT. Translating it yields CASSLEQATNEKLFF.

The rearrangement links TRBV5-1 to TRBJ2-1; 7 bases match TRBD1. The ends lost 4 bases at V and 7 bases at J; junction bases unmatched: 5. Germline-derived CDR1 and CDR2 are SGHRS and YFSETQ. The CDR3 runs to 13 residues. The CDR3 DNA reads as TGCGCCAGCAGCGGGGACAGAGGGAATGAGCAGTTCTTC. Translated: CASSGDRGNEQFF. Drawing the rest from reference TRBV5-1 and TRBJ2-1, the complete variable domain is KAGVTQTPRYLIKTRGQQVTLSCSPISGHRSVSWYQQTPGQGLQFLFEYFSETQRNKGNFPGRFSGRQFSNSRSEMNVSTLELGDSALYLCASSGDRGNEQFFGPGTRLTVL.

The chain recombines TRBV28 with TRBJ1-2; D is ambiguous. Germline CDR1 MDHEN, CDR2 SYDVKM. This CDR3 spans 13 amino acids. Trimming took 2 bases from V and 6 from J, leaving 10 bases between them. In nucleotides, the CDR3 is TGTGCCAGCAGTTTACCCCCCGGGGATGGCTACACCTTC. Its translation is CASSLPPGDGYTF.

The V gene is TRBV29-1, the J gene TRBJ1-2; the match to TRBD1 covers 7 bases. The CDR3 loop spans 11 amino acids. The junction had 8 bases not matched to a gene; V was cut back by 8 bases and J by 8 bases. CDR1 and CDR2 (germline): SQVTM, ANQGSEA. The CDR3 DNA follows: TGCAGCCTAGGGACAGTGGACGGCTACACCTTC. Translating gives CSLGTVDGYTF.

This clone occurred once. The J gene is TRBJ2-7, the V gene TRBV10-2; no definite D call. There are 12 residues in the CDR3. Germline values: CDR1 WSHSY, CDR2 SAAADI. Trimming removed 5 bases from V and 4 bases from J, with 9 bases in between. The CDR3 DNA is TGCGCCAGCAGTAGTACAGCATACGAGCAGTACTTC. Translation gives CASSSTAYEQYF.

The chain recombines TRBV6-4 with TRBJ1-3; no clear D. The CDR3 has 14 amino acids. The germline gives CDR1 MRHNA, CDR2 SNTAGT. V was clipped by 4 bases and J by 0 bases, with 7 bases between them. CDR3 loop: CASSATYSGNTIYF. DNA for the CDR3: TGTGCCAGCAGTGCAACTTACTCTGGAAACACCATATATTTT.

In DNA, the CDR3 is TGTGCCAGCAGCTTGGTAGGGGCCTTAGGCTATGGCTACACCTTC. It is translated as CASSLVGALGYGYTF. V is TRBV5-4 and J is TRBJ1-2; a possible D gene is TRBD1 (5 bases). Trimming took 0 bases from V and 4 from J, leaving 13 bases between them. The germline V gene encodes CDR1 SGHNT and CDR2 YYREEE (reference sequence). This CDR3 is 15 amino acids long.

The rearrangement joins TRBV11-2 to TRBJ2-7, with 7 nucleotides matching TRBD1. Germline values: CDR1 SGHAT, CDR2 FQNNGV. The CDR3 extends over 15 amino acids. V lost 5 bases and J lost 3; bases outside the gene matches: 10. The CDR3 DNA is TGTGCCAGCAGCATCCGACAGGGTACAGGCTACGAGCAGTACTTC. Its protein is CASSIRQGTGYEQYF.

The J gene is TRBJ2-3, the V gene TRBV5-1, with D possibly TRBD2 on 5 matching bases. Germline V lookup: CDR1 SGHRS, CDR2 YFSETQ. The V gene lost 2 bases and the J gene lost 1 base, with 17 bases spanning the gap. The CDR3 contains 17 residues. For the CDR3, the DNA is TGCGCCAGCAGCTTACGGGTTGACTCCGGGGGCACAGATACGCAGTATTTT. Its protein product is CASSLRVDSGGTDTQYF.

V and J are TRBV9 and TRBJ2-2; 10 bases align to TRBD1. CDR1 is SGDLS, CDR2 YYNGEE, per germline. The CDR3 runs to 15 residues. J gave up 2 bases and V 7 bases, and 5 bases lay outside the gene matches. The CDR3 DNA follows: TGTGCCAGCGGAGGGACAGGGGAAAACACCGGGGAGCTGTTTTTT. Amino acids: CASGGTGENTGELFF.

The gene calls are TRBV27 and TRBJ1-1; no firm D call. Germline CDR1 MNHEY, CDR2 SMNVEV (reference sequence). The ends were cut back, 6 bases at V and 2 bases at J, with 13 bases in the middle. This CDR3 region has 14 residues. CDR3 nucleotide sequence: TGTGCCAGCAGGGGGAGGAACAGAAACACTGAAGCTTTCTTT. Protein product: CASRGRNRNTEAFF.

The chain couples TRBV13 to TRBJ1-2; D is uncertain. This CDR3 spans 12 amino acids. V shed 5 bases and J shed 8 bases, with 12 bases lying between them. From germline, CDR1 is PRHDT and CDR2 FYEKMQ (reference sequence). The CDR3 DNA reads TGTGCCAGCAGCAGAACAGAGTCGGGCTACACCTTC. Its translation is CASSRTESGYTF.

The chain combines TRBV10-1 with TRBJ2-7; 9 bases line up with TRBD1. Germline values: CDR1 WNHNN, CDR2 SYGVQD (reference sequence). This CDR3 comprises 14 residues. Trimming removed 3 bases from V and 3 bases from J; junction bases left unmatched: 3. CDR3 coding DNA: TGCGCCAGCAGTGATGGACAGGGGATCTACGAGCAGTACTTC. This codes for CASSDGQGIYEQYF.

This chain connects TRBV27 to TRBJ2-1; D perhaps matches TRBD2 (5 bases). Deletions cut 1 base from V and 7 bases from J, with 11 bases between. Germline V gene lookup returns CDR1 MNHEY and CDR2 SMNVEV (reference sequence). The CDR3 sequence is 14 residues long. The CDR3 nucleotides are TGTGCCAGCAGTTTATATTCGGGCGGGAATGAGCAGTTCTTC. Its translation is CASSLYSGGNEQFF.

The chain carries TRBV5-6 and TRBJ1-1, with D perhaps TRBD1 (6 bases). Germline V gives CDR1 SGHDT, CDR2 YYEEEE. The length of the CDR3 is 15 residues. Trimming removed 4 bases from V and 4 bases from J, with 17 bases in between. CDR3 coding DNA: TGTGCCAGCAGCCCCGGCGGGGGGCGGGCCACTGAAGCTTTCTTT. It is translated as CASSPGGGRATEAFF.

The V and J genes are TRBV10-2 and TRBJ2-5; D might be TRBD1 (5 bases). The CDR3 runs 14 residues. V gave up 6 bases and J gave up 1 base, with 12 bases separating them. Germline values: CDR1 WSHSY, CDR2 SAAADI. CDR3 region: CASSQDRVQETQYF. The CDR3 DNA follows: TGCGCCAGCAGCCAAGACAGAGTCCAAGAGACCCAGTACTTC.

V and J are TRBV30 and TRBJ1-5, with 8 bases matching TRBD1. Germline CDR1 GTSNPN, CDR2 SVGIG (reference sequence). The CDR3 runs 16 residues. Trimming at V came to 0 bases and at J to 7 bases, leaving 11 bases not matched to a gene. Here the CDR3 reads CAWSVPGTGSFQPQHF. The CDR3 region has the DNA TGTGCCTGGAGTGTCCCCGGGACAGGAAGTTTCCAGCCCCAGCATTTT.